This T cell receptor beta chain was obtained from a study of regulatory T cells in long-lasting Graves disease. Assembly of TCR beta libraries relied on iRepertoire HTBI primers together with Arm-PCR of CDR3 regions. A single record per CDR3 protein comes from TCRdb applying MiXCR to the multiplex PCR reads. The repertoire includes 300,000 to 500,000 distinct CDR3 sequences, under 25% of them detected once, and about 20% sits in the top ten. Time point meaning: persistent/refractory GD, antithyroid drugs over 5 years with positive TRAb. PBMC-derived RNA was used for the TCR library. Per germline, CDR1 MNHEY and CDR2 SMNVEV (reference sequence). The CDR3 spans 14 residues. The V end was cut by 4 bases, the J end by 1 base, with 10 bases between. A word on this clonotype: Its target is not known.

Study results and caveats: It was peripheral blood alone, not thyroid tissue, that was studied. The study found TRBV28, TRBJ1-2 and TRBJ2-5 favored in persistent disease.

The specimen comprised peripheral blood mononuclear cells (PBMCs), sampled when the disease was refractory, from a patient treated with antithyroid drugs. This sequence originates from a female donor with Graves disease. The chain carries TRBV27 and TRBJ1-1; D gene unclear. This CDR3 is CASSYLDGNTEAFF. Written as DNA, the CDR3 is TGTGCCAGCAGTTACCTCGACGGGAACACTGAAGCTTTCTTT.